These 9 T cell receptor beta chains share one sample of origin, sequenced in a study of blood T cells in healthy people across ages (dated by TCRdb to between 2015 and 2016). Library generation was performed with 5' RACE. Sequencing was carried out with an Illumina HiSeq 2500. A second PCR of about 7 to 12 cycles was run with a J-beta primer mix and a sample-barcoded 5' primer. Through fastp at Q25 and MiXCR, TCRdb rebuilt clones from the public reads, retaining in-frame beta chains. Identical CDR3 protein sequences are pooled into one entry, listed with their most common genes and DNA. Within this sample are over 1,300,000 distinct CDR3 sequences, with approximately 60% of them counted one time only. The ten largest clones represent 6.5% to 8.5% of the sample. The source material was blood. These receptors came from a man aged 18-30 years in good health.

This clonotype was seen only once. V is TRBV7-9 and J is TRBJ2-7; D perhaps matches TRBD2 (6 bases). Trimming removed 1 base at V and 3 bases at J, with 13 bases between. Germline V lookup: CDR1 SEHNR, CDR2 FQNEAQ (reference sequence). The CDR3 has 15 amino acids. The CDR3 coding sequence is TGTGCCAGCAGCTTAGGGGCGGGAAAATACTACGAGCAGTACTTC. Its translation is CASSLGAGKYYEQYF.

This clonotype was detected a few times. This rearrangement joins TRBV29-1 to TRBJ2-2, with D hard to call. The CDR3 has 14 residues. V lost 0 bases and J 4 bases, leaving 9 bases between the germline ends. Looked up from germline, CDR1 is SQVTM and CDR2 is ANQGSEA. CDR3 in amino acids: CSVEDHGGTGELFF. CDR3 sequence (DNA): TGCAGCGTTGAAGATCACGGCGGCACCGGGGAGCTGTTTTTT.

The V call is TRBV20-1, the J call TRBJ2-5; 8 nucleotides line up with TRBD1. The CDR3 length is 13 residues. Germline V lookup: CDR1 DFQATT, CDR2 SNEGSKA (reference sequence). Trimming at V came to 6 bases and at J to 2 bases, leaving 5 bases not matched to a gene. The CDR3 coding sequence is TGCAGTGCCAGACAGGGGCCGCAAGAGACCCAGTACTTC. As protein: CSARQGPQETQYF.

The CDR3 here is CASSPGFAVYGYTF. CDR3 DNA: TGCGCCAGCAGCCCAGGGTTTGCGGTCTATGGCTACACCTTC. The gene calls are TRBV4-3 and TRBJ1-2; perhaps TRBD1 as D (5 bases). The CDR3 totals 14 residues. Trimming left V 4 bases short and J 4 bases short, with 13 bases between. From germline, CDR1 is LGHNA and CDR2 YSLEER.

CDR3 nucleotides: TGCAGCGTTGCCAAGACAGGGGGCTACTACGAGCAGTACTTC. Residues: CSVAKTGGYYEQYF. This chain uses TRBV29-1 with TRBJ2-7, with 10 bases aligning to TRBD1. V was clipped by 4 bases and J by 3 bases; unmatched bases: 6. CDR1 SQVTM and CDR2 ANQGSEA come from the germline V gene. The CDR3 is 14 amino acids.

The chain is built from TRBV4-1 and TRBJ1-1; D unresolved. This CDR3 has 12 residues. Germline V gives CDR1 MGHRA, CDR2 YSYEKL. V shed 6 bases and J shed 1 base, with 6 bases lying between them. CDR3 in amino acids: CASSQKNTEAFF. The CDR3 bases are TGCGCCAGCAGTCAGAAGAACACTGAAGCTTTCTTT.

The chain is built from TRBV7-2 and TRBJ2-5; 10 bases are shared with TRBD2. The CDR3 extends over 16 amino acids. The V segment lost 11 bases and the J segment 4 bases; nucleotides outside the gene matches: 16. Germline-derived CDR1 and CDR2 are SGHTA and FQGNSA. CDR3: CASRRLSGRAGETQYF. The DNA of the CDR3 is TGTGCCTCCCGTCGGTTGAGCGGGAGGGCCGGAGAGACCCAGTACTTC.

The V and J genes are TRBV2 and TRBJ2-1, with 14 bases that match TRBD2. This CDR3 region has 13 residues. Germline V gene data show CDR1 as SNHLY and CDR2 as FYNNEI. The junction had 3 bases not matched to a gene; V was cut back by 8 bases and J by 9 bases. CDR3 DNA: TGTGCCAGCGGACTAGCGGGGGGTTTTGAGCAGTTCTTC. It encodes CASGLAGGFEQFF.

This sequence joins TRBV7-9 and TRBJ2-1; 8 bases map to TRBD1. From germline, CDR1 is SEHNR and CDR2 FQNEAQ (reference sequence). This CDR3 spans 16 amino acids. Trimming took 2 bases from V and 3 from J; bases not matched to a gene: 6. The CDR3 region has the DNA TGTGCCAGCAGCTTATCCCCAGGGGGCTTCTACAATGAGCAGTTCTTC. Its protein product is CASSLSPGGFYNEQFF.